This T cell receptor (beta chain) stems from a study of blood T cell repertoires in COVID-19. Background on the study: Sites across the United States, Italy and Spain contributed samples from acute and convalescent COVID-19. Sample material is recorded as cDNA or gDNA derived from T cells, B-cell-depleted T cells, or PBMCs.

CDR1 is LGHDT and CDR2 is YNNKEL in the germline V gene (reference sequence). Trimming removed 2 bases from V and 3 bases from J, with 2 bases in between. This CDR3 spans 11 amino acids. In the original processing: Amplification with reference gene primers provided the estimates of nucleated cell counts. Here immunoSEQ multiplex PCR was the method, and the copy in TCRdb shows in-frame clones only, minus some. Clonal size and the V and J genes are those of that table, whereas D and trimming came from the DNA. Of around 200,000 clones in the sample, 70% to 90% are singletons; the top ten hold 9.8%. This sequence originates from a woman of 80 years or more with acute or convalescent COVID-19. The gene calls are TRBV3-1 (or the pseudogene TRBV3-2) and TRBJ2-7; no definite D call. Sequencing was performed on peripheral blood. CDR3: CASSQLYEQYF. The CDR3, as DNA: TGTGCCAGCAGCCAACTCTACGAGCAGTACTTC.